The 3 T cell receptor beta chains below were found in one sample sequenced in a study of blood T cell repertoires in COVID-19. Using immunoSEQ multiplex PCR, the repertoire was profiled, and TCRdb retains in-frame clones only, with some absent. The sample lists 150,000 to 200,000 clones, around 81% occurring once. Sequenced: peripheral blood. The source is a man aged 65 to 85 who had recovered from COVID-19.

CDR3 residues: CASKLAGVPYEQYF. The CDR3 DNA is TGTGCCAGCAAACTAGCGGGAGTCCCCTACGAGCAGTACTTC. The chain joins TRBV6-5 to TRBJ2-7; 11 bases line up with TRBD2. Germline V lookup: CDR1 MNHEY, CDR2 SVGAGI. The trim removed 7 bases at V and 2 bases at J, leaving 4 bases unmatched. This CDR3 has 14 residues.

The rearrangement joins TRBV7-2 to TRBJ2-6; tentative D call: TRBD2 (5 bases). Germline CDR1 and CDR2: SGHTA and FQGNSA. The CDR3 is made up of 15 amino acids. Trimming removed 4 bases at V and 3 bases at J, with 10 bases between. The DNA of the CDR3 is TGTGCCAGCAGCTCACCGGGAATTGGGGCCAACGTCCTGACTTTC. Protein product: CASSSPGIGANVLTF.

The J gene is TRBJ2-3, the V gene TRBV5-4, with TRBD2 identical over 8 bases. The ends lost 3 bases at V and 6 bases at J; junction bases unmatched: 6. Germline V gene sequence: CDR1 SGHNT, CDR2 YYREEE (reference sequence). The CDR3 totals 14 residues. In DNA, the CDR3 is TGTGCCAGCAGCTCCCCGGGGGGGGGCGATACGCAGTATTTT. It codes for CASSSPGGGDTQYF.